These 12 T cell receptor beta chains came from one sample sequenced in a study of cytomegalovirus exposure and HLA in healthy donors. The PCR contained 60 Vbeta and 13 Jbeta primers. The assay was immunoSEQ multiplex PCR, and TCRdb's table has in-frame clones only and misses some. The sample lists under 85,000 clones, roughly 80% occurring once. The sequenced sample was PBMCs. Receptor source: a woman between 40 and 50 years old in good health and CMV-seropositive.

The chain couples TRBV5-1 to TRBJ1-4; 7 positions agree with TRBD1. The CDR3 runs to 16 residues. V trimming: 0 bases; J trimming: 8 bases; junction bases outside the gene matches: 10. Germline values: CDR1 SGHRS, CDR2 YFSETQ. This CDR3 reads CASSLGIQGKEEKLFF. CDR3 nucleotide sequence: TGCGCCAGCAGCTTGGGGATACAGGGGAAAGAAGAAAAACTGTTTTTT.

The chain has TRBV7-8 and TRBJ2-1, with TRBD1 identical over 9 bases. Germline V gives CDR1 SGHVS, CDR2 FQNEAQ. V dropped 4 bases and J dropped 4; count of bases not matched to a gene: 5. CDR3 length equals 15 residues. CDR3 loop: CASSSGTGPYNEQFF. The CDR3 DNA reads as TGTGCCAGCAGCTCCGGGACAGGGCCGTACAATGAGCAGTTCTTC.

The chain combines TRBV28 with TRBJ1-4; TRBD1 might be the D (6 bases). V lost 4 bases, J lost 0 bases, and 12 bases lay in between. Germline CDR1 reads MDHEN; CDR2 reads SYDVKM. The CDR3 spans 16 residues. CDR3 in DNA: TGTGCCAGCAGTTCCCCGGGGGGCGCAACTAATGAAAAACTGTTTTTT. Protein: CASSSPGGATNEKLFF.

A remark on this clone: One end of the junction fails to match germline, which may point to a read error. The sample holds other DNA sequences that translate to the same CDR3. Written as DNA, the CDR3 is TGTGCCTGGAGTTCCGCCGGGGGGCCCTCTGGGGCCAACGTCCTGACTTTT. This gives the protein CAWSSAGGPSGANVLTF. This rearrangement joins TRBV30 to TRBJ2-6; D is perhaps TRBD2 (7 bases). Germline values: CDR1 GTSNPN, CDR2 SVGIG (reference sequence). The CDR3 totals 17 residues. The full variable domain, completed using reference TRBV30 and TRBJ2-6, is SQTIHQWPATLVQPVGSPLSLECTVEGTSNPNLYWYRQAAGRGLQLLFYSVGIGQISSEVPQNLSASRPQDRQFILSSKKLLLSDSGFYLCAWSSAGGPSGANVLTFGAGSRLTVL.

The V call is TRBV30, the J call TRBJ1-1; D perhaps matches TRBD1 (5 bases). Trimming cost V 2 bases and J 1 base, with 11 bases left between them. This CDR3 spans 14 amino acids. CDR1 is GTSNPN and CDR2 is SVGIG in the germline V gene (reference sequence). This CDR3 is CAWSILQENTEAFF. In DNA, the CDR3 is TGTGCCTGGAGTATACTACAGGAGAACACTGAAGCTTTCTTT.

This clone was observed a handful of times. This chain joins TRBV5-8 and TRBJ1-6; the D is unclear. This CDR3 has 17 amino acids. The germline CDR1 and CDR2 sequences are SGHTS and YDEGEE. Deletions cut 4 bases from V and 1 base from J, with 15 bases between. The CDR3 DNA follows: TGTGCCAGCAGCCTGGTCCGGGTGATATCCTATAATTCACCCCTCCACTTT. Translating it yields CASSLVRVISYNSPLHF.

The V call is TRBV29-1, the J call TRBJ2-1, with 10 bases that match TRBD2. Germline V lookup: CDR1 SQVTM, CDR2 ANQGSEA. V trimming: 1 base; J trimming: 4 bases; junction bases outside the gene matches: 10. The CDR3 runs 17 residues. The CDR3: CSVEGGKRGGQYNEQFF. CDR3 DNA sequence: TGCAGCGTTGAAGGCGGGAAGCGGGGGGGACAATACAATGAGCAGTTCTTC.

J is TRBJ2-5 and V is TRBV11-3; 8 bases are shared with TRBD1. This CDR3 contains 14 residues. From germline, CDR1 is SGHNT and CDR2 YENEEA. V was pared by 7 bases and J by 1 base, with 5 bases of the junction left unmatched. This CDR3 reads CASTADRAQETQYF. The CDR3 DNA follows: TGTGCCAGCACCGCGGACAGGGCCCAAGAGACCCAGTACTTC.

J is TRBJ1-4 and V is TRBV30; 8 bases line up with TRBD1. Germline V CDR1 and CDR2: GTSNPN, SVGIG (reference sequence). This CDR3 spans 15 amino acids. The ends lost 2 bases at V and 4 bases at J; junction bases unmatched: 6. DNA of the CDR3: TGTGCCTGGAGTTACCAGGGGGCCGGTAATGAAAAACTGTTTTTT. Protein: CAWSYQGAGNEKLFF. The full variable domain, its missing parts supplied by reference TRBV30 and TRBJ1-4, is SQTIHQWPATLVQPVGSPLSLECTVEGTSNPNLYWYRQAAGRGLQLLFYSVGIGQISSEVPQNLSASRPQDRQFILSSKKLLLSDSGFYLCAWSYQGAGNEKLFFGSGTQLSVL.

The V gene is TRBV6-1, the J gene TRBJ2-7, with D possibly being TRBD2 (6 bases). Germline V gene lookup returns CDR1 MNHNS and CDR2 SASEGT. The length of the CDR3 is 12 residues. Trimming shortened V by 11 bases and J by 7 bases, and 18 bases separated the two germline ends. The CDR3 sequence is CAGGLGSLEQYF. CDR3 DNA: TGTGCCGGGGGACTGGGTAGTTTGGAGCAGTACTTC.

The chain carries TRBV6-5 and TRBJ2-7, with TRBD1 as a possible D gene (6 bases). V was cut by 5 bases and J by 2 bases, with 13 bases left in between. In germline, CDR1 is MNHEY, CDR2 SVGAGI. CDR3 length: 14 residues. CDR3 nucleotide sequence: TGTGCCAGCAGTGCCCATCGGACAGCCTACGAGCAGTACTTC. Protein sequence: CASSAHRTAYEQYF.

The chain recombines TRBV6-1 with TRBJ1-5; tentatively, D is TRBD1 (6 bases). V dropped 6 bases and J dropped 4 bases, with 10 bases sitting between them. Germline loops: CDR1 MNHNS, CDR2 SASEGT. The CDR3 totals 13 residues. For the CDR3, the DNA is TGTGCCAGCAGGGGGGCTTATAATCAGCCCCAGCATTTT. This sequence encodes CASRGAYNQPQHF.